Listed below are T cell receptor beta chains from one sample, sequenced in a study of response to subunit inactivated influenza vaccine. TCRdb itself ran the RT-PCR reads through MiXCR, one entry per CDR3 protein. The sample yields roughly 500,000 distinct CDR3 sequences, 16% seen once. This specimen was CD4+ T cells sorted from PBMCs, taken less than 30 months after vaccination. The origin of the receptors is a man aged 50-75 years who received an inactivated influenza vaccine. The conserved cysteine and the conserved F or W are not part of the CDR3 here. The order of the fields is CDR3 length, V gene, CDR3 protein.

12	TRBV7-2	ASSPGGTSNEQF
14	TRBV29-1	SVTSGSLGLADTQY
14	TRBV6-1	ASSQFGAAGANVLT
9	TRBV2	ASREVYEQF
15	TRBV4-3	ASSQDPKRGGYNEQF
13	TRBV14	ASSQDRTTNTEAF
14	TRBV3-1	ASSLPQVISGNTIY
12	TRBV15	ATSRDSRAGEAF
14	TRBV29-1	SVETVDRGRHTEAF
13	TRBV18	ASSYDRTVNQPQH
15	TRBV5-1	ASSPRIEGGGTGELF
11	TRBV27	ASSTLGTDTQY
16	TRBV11-2	ASSHGLAAKLDTDTQY